This TCR beta chain was captured in a study of T-cell memory formation after mild COVID-19. This CDR3 contains 13 residues. Germline CDR1 MNHEY, CDR2 SVGEGT. V lost 5 bases and J lost 7; bases outside the gene matches: 6. TCRdb ran MiXCR on the 5' RACE reads and lists one entry per CDR3 protein. The top ten hold less than 15% of the sample, which has roughly 380,000 distinct CDR3 sequences, 25% to 30% seen once. This clonotype was detected only a few times. The receptor was isolated from an adult woman who had mild COVID-19 (a few samples of this study predate the infection). Cell type and time point are not known. Sequencing input: PBMCs or a T cell subset sorted from them (not recorded which). This chain connects TRBV6-2 or TRBV6-3 to TRBJ1-1; 8 bases match TRBD1. CDR3 amino acids: CASSQQGVGEAFF. The CDR3, as DNA: TGTGCCAGCAGTCAACAGGGGGTGGGTGAAGCTTTCTTT.